This entry lists 23 T cell receptor beta chains sequenced from one sample in a study of shared T cell receptors in the human thymus. The data were produced by immunoSEQ multiplex PCR, yet TCRdb's version contains in-frame clones alone and is incomplete. Altogether some 700,000 clones are present, 70% to 90% being singletons, with the ten largest covering over 0.008%. This sample also belongs to another study, concerning human thymus T cells.

Sequenced material: thymocytes. Every receptor here comes from a girl under two years old with a congenital heart defect.

J is TRBJ2-7 and V is TRBV5-1; 10 bases are shared with TRBD1. The germline V gene encodes CDR1 SGHRS and CDR2 YFSETQ. The CDR3 consists of 19 residues. V shed 4 bases, J shed 3 bases, and the junction held 19 bases outside the gene matches. This CDR3 is CASSNNPGQGPSSYYEQYF. The CDR3 DNA follows: TGCGCCAGCAGCAATAATCCGGGACAGGGGCCATCCTCCTACTACGAGCAGTACTTC.

The chain joins TRBV9 to TRBJ1-4; 8 bases agree with TRBD1. Trimming at V came to 4 bases and at J to 8 bases, leaving 10 bases not matched to a gene. Germline CDR1 SGDLS, CDR2 YYNGEE. The CDR3 sequence is 15 residues long. The CDR3 reads CASSTRGWDREKLFF. The CDR3 nucleotides are TGTGCCAGCAGCACTCGCGGATGGGACAGGGAAAAACTGTTTTTT.

V usage is TRBV27 and J usage is TRBJ2-3; 7 positions agree with TRBD2. Unmatched junction bases numbered 14, after V lost 3 bases and J lost 2 bases. The CDR3 runs to 18 residues. Germline values: CDR1 MNHEY, CDR2 SMNVEV (reference sequence). CDR3 residues: CASSFIFSGLAATDTQYF. Written as DNA, the CDR3 is TGTGCCAGCAGTTTCATATTCAGTGGTCTAGCGGCCACAGATACGCAGTATTTT.

V gene TRBV5-6 combines with J gene TRBJ1-4; tentatively, D is TRBD1 (6 bases). CDR1 is SGHDT and CDR2 is YYEEEE in the germline V gene. Trimming stripped 4 bases from V and 3 bases from J, with 16 bases between. The length of the CDR3 is 16 residues. CDR3 sequence: CASSPWTVTANEKLFF. The CDR3 DNA follows: TGTGCCAGCAGCCCTTGGACAGTTACTGCTAATGAAAAACTGTTTTTT.

V usage is TRBV7-6 and J usage is TRBJ2-5; tentative D call: TRBD1 (6 bases). CDR1 and CDR2 (germline): SGHVS, FNYEAQ. The CDR3 runs 15 residues. V lost 5 bases, J lost 4 bases, and 17 bases lay in between. CDR3 loop: CASSNRENQLETQYF. Here the CDR3 DNA reads TGTGCCAGCAGCAACAGGGAAAATCAACTAGAGACCCAGTACTTC.

This chain joins TRBV28 and TRBJ1-2; 7 nucleotides match TRBD1. The V segment lost 6 bases and the J segment 8 bases; nucleotides outside the gene matches: 12. This CDR3 is 14 amino acids long. Germline CDR1 is MDHEN and CDR2 is SYDVKM. This CDR3 reads CASSLPGQQGGYTF. CDR3 nucleotides: TGTGCCAGCAGCCTACCGGGACAGCAGGGCGGCTACACCTTC.

The rearrangement joins TRBV4-3 to TRBJ1-1, with 8 bases matching TRBD1. V dropped 3 bases and J dropped 2; count of bases not matched to a gene: 5. CDR1 is LGHNA and CDR2 is YSLEER in the germline V gene. CDR3 length equals 15 residues. The chain's CDR3 is CASSHRQGLNTEAFF. Here the CDR3 DNA reads TGCGCCAGCAGCCACCGACAGGGGCTCAACACTGAAGCTTTCTTT.

Written as DNA, the CDR3 is TGTGCCAGCTCACTTAGGGGACAGGGTTGGTATAGCAATCAGCCCCAGCATTTT. It encodes CASSLRGQGWYSNQPQHF. The gene calls are TRBV18 and TRBJ1-5, with TRBD1 matching 9 bases. The V gene's germline CDR1 is KGHSH and CDR2 LQKENI. The V and J ends lost 4 bases and 0 bases, in that order; junction bases with no gene match: 10. The CDR3 contains 18 residues.

In this sample, this clone turned up once. The chain has TRBV5-6 and TRBJ1-3, with D possibly TRBD1 on 5 matching bases. The CDR3 consists of 13 residues. V shed 0 bases and J shed 7 bases, with 8 bases lying between them. Germline V lookup: CDR1 SGHDT, CDR2 YYEEEE. CDR3 nucleotide sequence: TGTGCCAGCAGCTTGGGGTACAGGAACACCATATATTTT. Its translation is CASSLGYRNTIYF.

The V and J genes are TRBV29-1 and TRBJ2-7; TRBD1 matches 9 bases. This CDR3 has 15 residues. With V trimmed by 0 bases and J by 0 bases, 3 bases remained unmatched. Germline lookup yields CDR1 SQVTM and CDR2 ANQGSEA. CDR3 loop: CSVEEDRGTSYEQYF. The DNA of the CDR3 is TGCAGCGTTGAAGAGGACAGGGGAACCTCCTACGAGCAGTACTTC.

In its sample, this clone was seen a few times. The genes are TRBV11-2 and TRBJ2-4; 10 bases agree with TRBD1. Germline V lookup: CDR1 SGHAT, CDR2 FQNNGV. This CDR3 has 18 residues. V shed 5 bases and J 0 bases; nucleotides not matched to a gene: 10. CDR3 region: CASSDRGRLGLAKNIQYF. For the CDR3, the DNA is TGTGCCAGCAGCGACAGGGGGCGATTGGGGCTAGCCAAAAACATTCAGTACTTC.

This clone has just one count. The CDR3 region has the DNA TGTGCCACCAGCGGATACAGGGGGCCCGCGGGCACAGATACGCAGTATTTT. Its protein is CATSGYRGPAGTDTQYF. The J gene is TRBJ2-3, the V gene TRBV15; 9 bases align to TRBD1. The J segment lost 1 base and the V segment lost 5 bases, leaving 10 bases of the junction unmatched. Per the germline V gene, CDR1 is LNHNV and CDR2 is YYDKDF (reference sequence). This CDR3 has 17 amino acids.

The chain is built from TRBV5-6 and TRBJ2-2; possible D gene TRBD1, 6 bases. Germline V gives CDR1 SGHDT, CDR2 YYEEEE. The CDR3 covers 15 residues. Trimming removed 1 base at V and 6 bases at J, with 13 bases between. This CDR3 reads CASSLYWWGPGELFF. The DNA of the CDR3 is TGTGCCAGCAGCTTGTATTGGTGGGGGCCCGGGGAGCTGTTTTTT.

The chain is built from TRBV9 and TRBJ1-1; 7 bases agree with TRBD1. This CDR3 is built from 15 residues. V was pared by 3 bases and J by 3 bases, with 8 bases of the junction left unmatched. Germline V gene data show CDR1 as SGDLS and CDR2 as YYNGEE. CDR3 DNA: TGTGCCAGCAGCGCCGCGGGACAGCGATACACTGAAGCTTTCTTT. This gives the protein CASSAAGQRYTEAFF.

This rearrangement joins TRBV10-3 to TRBJ1-4; 8 bases map to TRBD1. The CDR3 is made up of 14 amino acids. V shed 2 bases, J shed 7 bases, and the junction held 3 bases outside the gene matches. The germline V gene has CDR1 ENHRY and CDR2 SYGVKD. DNA for the CDR3: TGTGCCATCAGTGAGGGACAGGGTCTTGAAAAACTGTTTTTT. The encoded protein is CAISEGQGLEKLFF.

V usage is TRBV14 and J usage is TRBJ1-6, with D perhaps matching TRBD1 (6 bases). Germline V gene data show CDR1 as SGHDN and CDR2 as FVKESK. Between the trimmed V and J ends, which lost 6 bases and 7 bases, there was a span of 10 bases. The CDR3 has 13 amino acids. This CDR3 is CASRYTGNSPLHF. The CDR3 DNA is TGTGCCAGCAGATACACAGGGAATTCACCCCTCCACTTT. Full variable domain (remainder filled in from reference TRBV14 and TRBJ1-6): EAGVTQFPSHSVIEKGQTVTLRCDPISGHDNLYWYRRVMGKEIKFLLHFVKESKQDESGMPNNRFLAERTGGTYSTLKVQPAELEDSGVYFCASRYTGNSPLHFGNGTRLTVT.

This clone was recorded once. CDR3 amino acids: CASGGGAFF. The CDR3 region has the DNA TGTGCCAGCGGCGGGGGAGCTTTCTTT. The chain carries TRBV7-2 and TRBJ1-1, with D possibly matching TRBD1 (5 bases). The V end lost 8 bases, the J end lost 10 bases, and 8 bases lay between the germline ends. Germline V gene sequence: CDR1 SGHTA, CDR2 FQGNSA. CDR3 length equals 9 residues.

The chain combines TRBV5-8 with TRBJ1-6; TRBD1 aligns across 10 bases. The CDR3 is 15 amino acids. CDR1 and CDR2 (germline): SGHTS, YDEGEE. Germline trimming cut 4 bases from V and 7 bases from J; bases unmatched to any gene: 5. The CDR3 reads CASSGRDRGNSPLHF. The DNA for the CDR3 is TGTGCCAGCAGCGGCCGGGACAGGGGAAATTCACCCCTCCACTTT.

The genes are TRBV12-5 and TRBJ2-1; 10 bases fit TRBD2. V lost 2 bases, J lost 8 bases, and 21 bases stayed unmatched. This CDR3 has 20 residues. CDR1 and CDR2 (germline): LGHNT, FRNRAP. The CDR3 coding sequence is TGTGCTAGTGGTTTGCCGCCCCAGACTAGCGGGTTCCCGATGGAGGATGAGCAGTTCTTC. Its protein product is CASGLPPQTSGFPMEDEQFF.

The chain couples TRBV15 to TRBJ1-2; no clear D gene. Trimming shortened V by 0 bases and J by 0 bases, and 14 bases separated the two germline ends. The V gene's germline CDR1 is LNHNV and CDR2 YYDKDF (reference sequence). The CDR3 consists of 17 residues. The CDR3 sequence is CATSRDRVALANYGYTF. The CDR3 DNA is TGTGCCACCAGCAGAGATCGGGTAGCCCTAGCTAACTATGGCTACACCTTC.

CDR3 in amino acids: CASSLQVMNTEAFF. CDR3 DNA: TGTGCCAGCAGCCTACAGGTCATGAACACTGAAGCTTTCTTT. V and J are TRBV6-5 and TRBJ1-1; D possibly corresponds to TRBD1 (5 bases). The length of the CDR3 is 14 residues. V lost 6 bases, J lost 0 bases, and 11 bases lay in between. Per the germline V gene, CDR1 is MNHEY and CDR2 is SVGAGI.

This CDR3 is CASSLRAPDRGGWYEQYF. The CDR3 DNA reads TGTGCCAGCAGCTTAAGGGCCCCAGACAGGGGAGGTTGGTACGAGCAGTACTTC. The V gene is TRBV7-3, the J gene TRBJ2-7; 8 nucleotides match TRBD1. CDR3 length: 18 amino acids. Per the germline V gene, CDR1 is SGHTA and CDR2 is FQGTGA. V gave up 1 base and J gave up 4 bases; unmatched junction bases: 15.

V is TRBV4-3 and J is TRBJ1-4; TRBD1 might be the D (5 bases). Germline CDR1 and CDR2: LGHNA and YSLEER. This CDR3 is 15 amino acids long. V shed 4 bases and J shed 10 bases, with 19 bases lying between them. The CDR3: CASSPRTSRRGKLFF. In DNA, the CDR3 is TGCGCCAGCAGCCCCCGGACCTCCCGGAGGGGAAAACTGTTTTTT.